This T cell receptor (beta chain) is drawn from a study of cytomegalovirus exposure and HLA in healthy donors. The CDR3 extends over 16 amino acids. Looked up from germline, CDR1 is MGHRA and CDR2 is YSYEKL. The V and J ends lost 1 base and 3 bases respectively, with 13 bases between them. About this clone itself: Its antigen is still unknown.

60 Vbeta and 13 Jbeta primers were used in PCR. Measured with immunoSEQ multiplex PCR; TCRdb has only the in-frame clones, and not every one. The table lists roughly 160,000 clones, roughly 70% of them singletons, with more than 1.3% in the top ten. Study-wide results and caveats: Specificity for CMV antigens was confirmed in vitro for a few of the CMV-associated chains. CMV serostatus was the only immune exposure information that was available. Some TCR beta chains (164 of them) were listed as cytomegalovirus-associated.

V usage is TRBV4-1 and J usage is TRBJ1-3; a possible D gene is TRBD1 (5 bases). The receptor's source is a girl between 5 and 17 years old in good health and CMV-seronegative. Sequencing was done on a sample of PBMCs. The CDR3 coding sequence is TGCGCCAGCAGCCAAGCCCGGGTCGACAGTGGAAACACCATATATTTT. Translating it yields CASSQARVDSGNTIYF.